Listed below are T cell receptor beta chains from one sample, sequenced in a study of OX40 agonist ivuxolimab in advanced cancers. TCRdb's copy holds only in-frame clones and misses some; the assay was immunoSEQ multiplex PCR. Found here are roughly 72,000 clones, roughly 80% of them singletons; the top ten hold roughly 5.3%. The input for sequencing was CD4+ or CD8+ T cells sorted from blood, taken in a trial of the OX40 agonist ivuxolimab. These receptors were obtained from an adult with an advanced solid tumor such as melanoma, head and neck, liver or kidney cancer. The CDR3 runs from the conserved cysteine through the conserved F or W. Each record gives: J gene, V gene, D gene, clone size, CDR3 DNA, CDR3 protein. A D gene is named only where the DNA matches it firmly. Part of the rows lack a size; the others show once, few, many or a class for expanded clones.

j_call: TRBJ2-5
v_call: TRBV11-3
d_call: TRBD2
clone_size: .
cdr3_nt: TGTGCCAGCAGCTTAGATGGCGGGGGTCGCCGGGAGACCCAGTACTTC
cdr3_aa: CASSLDGGGRRETQYF

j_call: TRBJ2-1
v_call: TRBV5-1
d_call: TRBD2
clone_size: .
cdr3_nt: TGCGCCAGCAGCTCCGTACTAGCGGGAGGGCCCGGAGGGGTTGTCAATGAGCAGTTCTTC
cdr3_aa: CASSSVLAGGPGGVVNEQFF

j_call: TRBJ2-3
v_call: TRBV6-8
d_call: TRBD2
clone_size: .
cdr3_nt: TGTGCCAGCAGTGGTAGCGGGACTAGCACAGATACGCAGTATTTT
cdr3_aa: CASSGSGTSTDTQYF

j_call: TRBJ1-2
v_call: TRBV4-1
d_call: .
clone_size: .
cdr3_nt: TGCGCCAGCAGCCAAGATGGGACCGCGTATGGCTACACCTTC
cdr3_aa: CASSQDGTAYGYTF

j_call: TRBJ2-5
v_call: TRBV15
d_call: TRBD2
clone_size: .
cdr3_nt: TGTGCCACCAGCAGAGATCTGGAACTAGCGGGACGGGAGACCCAGTACTTC
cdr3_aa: CATSRDLELAGRETQYF

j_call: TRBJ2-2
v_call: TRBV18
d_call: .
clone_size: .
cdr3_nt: TGTGCCAGCTCACCACCATCTATCGCCGGGGAGCTGTTTTTT
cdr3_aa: CASSPPSIAGELFF

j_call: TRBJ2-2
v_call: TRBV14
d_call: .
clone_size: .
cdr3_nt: TGTGCCAGCAGCCAAGTTAGGGGCGGGGAGCTGTTTTTT
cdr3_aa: CASSQVRGGELFF

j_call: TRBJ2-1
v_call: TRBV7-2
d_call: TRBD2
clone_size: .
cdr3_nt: TGTGCCCGCGGGGGACTAGGTTCCAATGAGCAGTTCTTC
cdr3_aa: CARGGLGSNEQFF

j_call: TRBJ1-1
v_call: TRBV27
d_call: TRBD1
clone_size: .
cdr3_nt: TGTGCCAGCAGTTTGATTGGGACAGAGAACACTGAAGCTTTCTTT
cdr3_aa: CASSLIGTENTEAFF

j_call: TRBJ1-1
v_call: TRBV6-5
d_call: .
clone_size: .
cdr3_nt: TGTGCCAGCAGTTACTCCACGGGAATGAACACTGAAGCTTTCTTT
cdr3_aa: CASSYSTGMNTEAFF

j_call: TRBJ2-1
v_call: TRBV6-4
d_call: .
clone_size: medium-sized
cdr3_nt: TGTGCCAGCAGTGCTCGGGAGCACAATGAGCAGTTCTTC
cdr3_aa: CASSAREHNEQFF

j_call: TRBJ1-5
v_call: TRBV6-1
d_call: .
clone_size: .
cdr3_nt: TGTGCCAGCAGTCTAGGGGGGTACAATCAGCCCCAGCATTTT
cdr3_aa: CASSLGGYNQPQHF

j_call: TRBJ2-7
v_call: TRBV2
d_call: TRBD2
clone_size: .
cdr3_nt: TGTGCCAGCAGGACTAGCGGGGCCTACGAGCAGTACTTC
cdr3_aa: CASRTSGAYEQYF

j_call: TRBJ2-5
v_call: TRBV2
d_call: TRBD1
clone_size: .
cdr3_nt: TGTGCCAGCAGTGGGACAGGGGGGGAGACCCAGTACTTC
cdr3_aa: CASSGTGGETQYF

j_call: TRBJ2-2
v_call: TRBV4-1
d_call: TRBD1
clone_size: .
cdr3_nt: TGCGCCAGCAGCCAAGCAATACAGGGGGCTTTTACCGGGGAGCTGTTTTTT
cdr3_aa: CASSQAIQGAFTGELFF

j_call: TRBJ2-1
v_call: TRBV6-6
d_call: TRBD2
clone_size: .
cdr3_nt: TGTGCCAGCACTACTAGCGGGGGGAATGAGCAGTTCTTC
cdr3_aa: CASTTSGGNEQFF

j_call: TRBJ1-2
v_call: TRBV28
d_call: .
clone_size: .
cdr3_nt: TGTGCCAGCAGTTTACGACTTTATGGCTACACCTTC
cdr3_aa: CASSLRLYGYTF

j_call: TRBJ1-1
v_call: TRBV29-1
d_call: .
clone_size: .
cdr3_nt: TGCAGCGTTGTCGGCCAGATAGCTTTCTTT
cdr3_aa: CSVVGQIAFF

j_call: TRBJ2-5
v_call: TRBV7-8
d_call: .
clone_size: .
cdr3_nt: TGTGCCAGCAGCCCCAGGCAGTCGCAAGCCCAAGAGACCCAGTACTTC
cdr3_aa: CASSPRQSQAQETQYF

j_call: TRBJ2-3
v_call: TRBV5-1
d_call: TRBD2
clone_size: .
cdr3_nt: TGCGCCAGCAGCTCGGGGGGGTACACAGATACGCAGTATTTT
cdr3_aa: CASSSGGYTDTQYF

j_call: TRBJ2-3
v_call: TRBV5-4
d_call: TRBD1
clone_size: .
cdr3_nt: TGTGCCAGCAGCTTGGAGGGGGCGCGAAATACGCAGTATTTT
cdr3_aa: CASSLEGARNTQYF

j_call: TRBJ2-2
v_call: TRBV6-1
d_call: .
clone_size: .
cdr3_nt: TGTGCCAGCAGTGAAGAGGGCACAGGAGCCGGGGAGCTGTTTTTT
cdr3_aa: CASSEEGTGAGELFF

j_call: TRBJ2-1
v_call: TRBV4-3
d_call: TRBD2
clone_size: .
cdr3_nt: TGCGCCAGCAGCCAAGGACTAGCGGGGGGGGATGAGCAGTTCTTC
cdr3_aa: CASSQGLAGGDEQFF

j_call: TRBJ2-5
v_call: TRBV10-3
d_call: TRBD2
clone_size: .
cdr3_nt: TGTGCCATCAGTGAGTCTTCCGTACTAGCGGGGGACGGGGGTGACCAGTACTTC
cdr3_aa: CAISESSVLAGDGGDQYF

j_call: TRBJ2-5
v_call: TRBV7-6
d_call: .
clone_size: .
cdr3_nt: TGTGCCAGCAGCCCTACCTACAGGGTTTTAGAGACCCAGTACTTC
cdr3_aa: CASSPTYRVLETQYF

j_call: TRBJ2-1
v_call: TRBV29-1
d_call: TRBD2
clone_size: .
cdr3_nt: TGCAGCGTTGATTCTAGGGCGGGAGGTTACAATGAGCAGTTCTTC
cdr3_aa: CSVDSRAGGYNEQFF

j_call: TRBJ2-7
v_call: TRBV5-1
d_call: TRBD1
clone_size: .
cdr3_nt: TGCGCCAGCAGCGTGAACCCGGGACAGGGGATCGGCGAGCAGTACTTC
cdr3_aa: CASSVNPGQGIGEQYF

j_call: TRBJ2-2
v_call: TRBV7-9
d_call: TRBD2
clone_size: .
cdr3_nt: TGTGCCAGCACCACACTAGCGGCCAACACCGGGGAGCTGTTTTTT
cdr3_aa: CASTTLAANTGELFF

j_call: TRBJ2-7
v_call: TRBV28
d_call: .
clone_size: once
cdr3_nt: TGTGCCAGCAGTTTGGGGCAGGACTACGAGCAGTACTTC
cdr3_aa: CASSLGQDYEQYF

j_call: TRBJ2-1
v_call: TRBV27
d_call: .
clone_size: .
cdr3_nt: TGTGCCAGCAGTATCAGGGATTCCTACAATGAGCAGTTCTTC
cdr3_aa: CASSIRDSYNEQFF

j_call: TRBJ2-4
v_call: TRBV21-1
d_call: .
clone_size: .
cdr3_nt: TGTGCCAGCAGCAAAGCCCCAGGTAGGGGGGAATCCGCCAAAAACATTCAGTACTTC
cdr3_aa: CASSKAPGRGESAKNIQYF

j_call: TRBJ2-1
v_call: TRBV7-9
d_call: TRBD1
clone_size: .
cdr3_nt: TGTGCCAGCAGCTTATGGACAGGGGGCCCCTACAATGAGCAGTTCTTC
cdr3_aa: CASSLWTGGPYNEQFF

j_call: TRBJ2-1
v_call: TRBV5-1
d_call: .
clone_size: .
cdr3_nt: TGCGCCAGCAGCTTGGATTCGACAACCGGCAATGAGCAGTTCTTC
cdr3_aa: CASSLDSTTGNEQFF

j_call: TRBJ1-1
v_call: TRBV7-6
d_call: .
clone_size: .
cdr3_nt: TGTGCCAGCAGCTTAGAACAGGTTATGAACACTGAAGCTTTCTTT
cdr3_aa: CASSLEQVMNTEAFF

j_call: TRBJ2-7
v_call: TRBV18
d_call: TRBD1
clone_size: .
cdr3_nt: TGTGCCAGCTCACCAAGACAGGGGGCGGCGGGGGAGCAGTACTTC
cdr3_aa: CASSPRQGAAGEQYF

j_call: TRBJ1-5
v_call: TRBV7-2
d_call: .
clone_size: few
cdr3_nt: TGTGCCAGCAGCTTAGTGCGGGAATTACCGCATTTT
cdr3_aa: CASSLVRELPHF

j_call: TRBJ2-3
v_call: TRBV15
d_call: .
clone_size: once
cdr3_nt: TGTGCCACCAGCAGAGAACTGACATCAGATACGCAGTATTTT
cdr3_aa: CATSRELTSDTQYF

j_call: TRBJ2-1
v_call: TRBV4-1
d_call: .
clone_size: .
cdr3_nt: TGCGCCAGCAGCCATCCCCCGAACTCCCACTTGGACCGCAATGAGCAGTTCTTC
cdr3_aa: CASSHPPNSHLDRNEQFF

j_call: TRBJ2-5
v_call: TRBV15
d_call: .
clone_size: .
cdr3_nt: TGTGCCACCAGCAGAGATGCTGGCTCCACCGGGGGAGAGACCCAGTACTTC
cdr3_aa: CATSRDAGSTGGETQYF

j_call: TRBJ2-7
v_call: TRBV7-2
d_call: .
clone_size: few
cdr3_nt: TGTGCCAGCAGCTCCTACTTGGACGGCGAGCAGTACTTC
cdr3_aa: CASSSYLDGEQYF

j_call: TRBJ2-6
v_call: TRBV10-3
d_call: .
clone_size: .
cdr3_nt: TGTGCCATCAGTAGGACAGCCTGGGAACCTGGGGCCAACGTCCTGACTTTC
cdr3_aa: CAISRTAWEPGANVLTF